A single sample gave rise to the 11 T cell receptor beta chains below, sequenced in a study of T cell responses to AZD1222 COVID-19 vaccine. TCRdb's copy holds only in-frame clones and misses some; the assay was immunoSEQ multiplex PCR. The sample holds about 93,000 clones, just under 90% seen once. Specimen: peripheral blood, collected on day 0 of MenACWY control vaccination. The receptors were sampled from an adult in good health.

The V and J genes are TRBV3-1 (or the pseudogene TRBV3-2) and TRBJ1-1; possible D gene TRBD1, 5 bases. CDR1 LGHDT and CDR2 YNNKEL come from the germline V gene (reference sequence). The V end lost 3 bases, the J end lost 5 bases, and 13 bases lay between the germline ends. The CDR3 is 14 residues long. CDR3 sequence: CASSHVFGQTEAFF. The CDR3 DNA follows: TGTGCCAGCAGCCATGTGTTCGGACAAACTGAAGCTTTCTTT.

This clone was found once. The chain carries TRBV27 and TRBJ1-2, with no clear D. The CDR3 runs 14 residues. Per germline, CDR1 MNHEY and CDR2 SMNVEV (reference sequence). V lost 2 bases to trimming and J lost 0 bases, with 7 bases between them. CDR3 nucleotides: TGTGCCAGCAGTTTACGTAGGGCTAACTATGGCTACACCTTC. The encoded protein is CASSLRRANYGYTF.

The CDR3 sequence is CASSLSASTNEKLFF. CDR3 bases: TGTGCCAGCAGTCTTTCAGCCTCAACTAATGAAAAACTGTTTTTT. This chain uses TRBV6-6 with TRBJ1-4; D is ambiguous. Trimming removed 5 bases from V and 0 bases from J, with 10 bases in between. This CDR3 region has 15 residues. The germline V gene encodes CDR1 MNHNY and CDR2 SVGAGI (reference sequence).

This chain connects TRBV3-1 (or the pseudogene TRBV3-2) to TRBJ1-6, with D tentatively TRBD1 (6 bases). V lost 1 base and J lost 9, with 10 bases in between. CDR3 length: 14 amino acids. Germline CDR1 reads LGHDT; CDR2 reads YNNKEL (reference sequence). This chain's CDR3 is CASSQVEGGSPLHF. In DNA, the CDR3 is TGTGCCAGCAGCCAAGTTGAGGGGGGTTCACCCCTCCACTTT.

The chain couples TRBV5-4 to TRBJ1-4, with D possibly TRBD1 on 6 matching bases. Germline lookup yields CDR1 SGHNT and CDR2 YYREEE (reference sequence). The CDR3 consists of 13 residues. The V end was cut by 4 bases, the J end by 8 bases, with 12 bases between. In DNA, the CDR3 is TGTGCCAGCAGCGTGGGGGCGGGCGAAAAACTGTTTTTT. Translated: CASSVGAGEKLFF.

The CDR3 bases are TGTGCCTTATATGGCAGGGCCATGTTTTATGGCTACACCTTC. Translating it yields CALYGRAMFYGYTF. This chain links TRBV30 with TRBJ1-2; perhaps TRBD1 as D (5 bases). Germline assignment: CDR1 GTSNPN and CDR2 SVGIG (reference sequence). This CDR3 contains 14 residues. Trimming took off 7 bases at V and 5 bases at J, with 20 bases between the two ends.

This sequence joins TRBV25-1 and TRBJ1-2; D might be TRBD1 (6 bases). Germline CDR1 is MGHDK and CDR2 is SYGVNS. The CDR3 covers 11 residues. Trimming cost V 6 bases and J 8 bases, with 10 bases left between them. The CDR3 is CASRGGLGYTF. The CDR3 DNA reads TGTGCCAGCAGGGGGGGGCTAGGCTACACCTTC.

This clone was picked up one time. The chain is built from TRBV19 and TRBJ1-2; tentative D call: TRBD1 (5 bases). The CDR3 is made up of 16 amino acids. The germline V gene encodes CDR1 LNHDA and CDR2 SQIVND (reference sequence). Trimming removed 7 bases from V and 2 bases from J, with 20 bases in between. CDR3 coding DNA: TGTGCCAGTACCCTACCCTGGGGCGGCAGAAACTATGGCTACACCTTC. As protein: CASTLPWGGRNYGYTF.

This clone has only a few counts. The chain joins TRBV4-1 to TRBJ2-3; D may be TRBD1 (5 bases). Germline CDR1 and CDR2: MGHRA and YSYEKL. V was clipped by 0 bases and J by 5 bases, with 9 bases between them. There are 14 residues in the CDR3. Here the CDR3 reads CASSQDRVRDTQYF. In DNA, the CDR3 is TGCGCCAGCAGCCAAGACAGGGTTCGAGATACGCAGTATTTT.

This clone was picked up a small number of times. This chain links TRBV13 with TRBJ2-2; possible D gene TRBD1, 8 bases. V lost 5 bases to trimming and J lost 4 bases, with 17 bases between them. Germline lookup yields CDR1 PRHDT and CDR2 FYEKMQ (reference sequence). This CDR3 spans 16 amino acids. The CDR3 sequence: CASSPRQGRATGELFF. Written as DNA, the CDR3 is TGTGCCAGCAGCCCACGACAGGGGAGGGCCACCGGGGAGCTGTTTTTT.

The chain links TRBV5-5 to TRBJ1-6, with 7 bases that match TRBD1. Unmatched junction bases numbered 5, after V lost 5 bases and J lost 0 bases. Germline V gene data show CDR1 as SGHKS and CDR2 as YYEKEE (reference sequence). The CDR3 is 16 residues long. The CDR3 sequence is CASSQDRSSYNSPLHF. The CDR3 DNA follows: TGTGCCAGCAGTCAGGACAGGAGCTCCTATAATTCACCCCTCCACTTT.